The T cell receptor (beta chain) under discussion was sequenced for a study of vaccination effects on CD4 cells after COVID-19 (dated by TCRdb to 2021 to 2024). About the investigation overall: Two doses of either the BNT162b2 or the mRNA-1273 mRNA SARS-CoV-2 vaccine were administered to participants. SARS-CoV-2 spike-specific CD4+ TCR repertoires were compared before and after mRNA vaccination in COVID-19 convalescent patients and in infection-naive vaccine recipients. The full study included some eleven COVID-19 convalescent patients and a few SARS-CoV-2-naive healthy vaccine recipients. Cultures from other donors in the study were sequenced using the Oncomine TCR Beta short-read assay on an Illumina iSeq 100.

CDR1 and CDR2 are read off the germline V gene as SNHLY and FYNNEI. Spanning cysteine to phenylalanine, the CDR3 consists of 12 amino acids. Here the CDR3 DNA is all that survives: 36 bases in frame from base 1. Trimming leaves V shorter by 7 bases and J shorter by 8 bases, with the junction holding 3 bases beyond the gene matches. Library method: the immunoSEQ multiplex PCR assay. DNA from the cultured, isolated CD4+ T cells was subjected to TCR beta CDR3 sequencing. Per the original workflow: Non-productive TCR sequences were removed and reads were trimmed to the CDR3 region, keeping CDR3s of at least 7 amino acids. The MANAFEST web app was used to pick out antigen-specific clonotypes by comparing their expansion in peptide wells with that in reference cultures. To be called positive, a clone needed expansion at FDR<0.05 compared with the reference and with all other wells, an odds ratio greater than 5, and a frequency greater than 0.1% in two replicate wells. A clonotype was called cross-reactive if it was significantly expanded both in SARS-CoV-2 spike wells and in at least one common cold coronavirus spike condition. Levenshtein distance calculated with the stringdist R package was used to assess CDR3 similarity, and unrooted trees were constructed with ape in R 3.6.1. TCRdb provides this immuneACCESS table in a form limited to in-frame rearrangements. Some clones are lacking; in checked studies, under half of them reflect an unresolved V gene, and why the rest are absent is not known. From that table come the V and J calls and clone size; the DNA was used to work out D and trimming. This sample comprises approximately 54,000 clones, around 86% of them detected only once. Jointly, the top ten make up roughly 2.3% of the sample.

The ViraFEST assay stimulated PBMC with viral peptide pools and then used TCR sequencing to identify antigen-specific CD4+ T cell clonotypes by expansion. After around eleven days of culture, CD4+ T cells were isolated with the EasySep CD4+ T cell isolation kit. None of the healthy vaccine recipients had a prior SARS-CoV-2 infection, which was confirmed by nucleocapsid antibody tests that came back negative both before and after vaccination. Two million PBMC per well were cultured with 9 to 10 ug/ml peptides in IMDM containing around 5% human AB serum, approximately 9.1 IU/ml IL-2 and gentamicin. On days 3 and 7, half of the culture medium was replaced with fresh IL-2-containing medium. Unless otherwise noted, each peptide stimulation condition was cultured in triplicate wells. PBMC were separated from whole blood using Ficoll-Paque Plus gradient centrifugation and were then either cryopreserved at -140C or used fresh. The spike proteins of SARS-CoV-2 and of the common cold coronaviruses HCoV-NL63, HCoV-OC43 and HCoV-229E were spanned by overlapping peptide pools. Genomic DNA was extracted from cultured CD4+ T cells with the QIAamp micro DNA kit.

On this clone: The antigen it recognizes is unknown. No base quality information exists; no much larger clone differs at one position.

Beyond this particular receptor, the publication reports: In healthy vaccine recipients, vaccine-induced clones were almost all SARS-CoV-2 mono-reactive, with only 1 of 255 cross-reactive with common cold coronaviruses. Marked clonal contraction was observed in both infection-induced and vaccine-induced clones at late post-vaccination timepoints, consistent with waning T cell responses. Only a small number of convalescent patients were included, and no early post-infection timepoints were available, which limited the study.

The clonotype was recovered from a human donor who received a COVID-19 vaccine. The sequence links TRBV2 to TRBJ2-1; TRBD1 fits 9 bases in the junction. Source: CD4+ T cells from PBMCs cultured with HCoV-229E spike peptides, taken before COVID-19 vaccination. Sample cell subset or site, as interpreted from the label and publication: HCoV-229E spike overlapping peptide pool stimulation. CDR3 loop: CASNRQGDEQFF. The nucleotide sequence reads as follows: TGTGCCAGCAATAGACAGGGGGATGAGCAGTTCTTC.